This T cell receptor (beta chain) was profiled in a study of T cells after yellow fever vaccination. TCRdb processed the 5' RACE reads anew with MiXCR; each CDR3 protein has one entry. The sample consists of under 200,000 distinct CDR3 sequences, approximately 6.7% of them appearing once. Many counts were recorded for this clonotype. The CDR3 spans 12 residues. CDR1 and CDR2 from the germline V gene are MGHDK and SYGVNS. V shed 6 bases and J shed 3 bases, with 5 bases lying between them. This TCR came from a man aged 18 to 35 who received the YFV17D yellow fever vaccine. Material: CD4+ T cells sorted from PBMCs, obtained 5 days after the first yellow fever vaccination. The gene calls are TRBV25-1 and TRBJ2-2, with D perhaps given as TRBD1 or TRBD2 (5 bases each). The chain's CDR3 is CASRGDTGELFF. DNA for the CDR3: TGTGCCAGCAGGGGGGACACCGGGGAGCTGTTTTTT.